The 3 T cell receptor beta chains in this list originate from one sample, sequenced in a study of human T cells and chemical hapten exposure. TCRdb reprocessed the RACE reads with MiXCR, giving one entry per CDR3 protein. Among around 260,000 distinct CDR3 sequences listed, 7.5% to 9% were seen once. Time point denoted: pre-sensitization, week 0. Treatment noted: therapeutic diphenylcyclopropenone sensitization with weekly scalp DPC. Sequencing used whole blood, obtained in connection with sensitization to the hapten diphenylcyclopropenone (DPC). Receptors originate from a woman aged 40-49 years with alopecia areata. Some clones in this sample may be carry-over from other donors' samples.

The J gene is TRBJ2-3, the V gene TRBV28; D might be TRBD1 (5 bases). Trimming took 3 bases from V and 0 from J, leaving 13 bases between them. From germline, CDR1 is MDHEN and CDR2 SYDVKM. The CDR3 contains 16 residues. The CDR3 nucleotides read TGTGCCAGCAGTTTCCAGGGCACAAAAAGCACAGATACGCAGTATTTT. Its translation is CASSFQGTKSTDTQYF.

This clonotype was seen many times. The CDR3 nucleotides are TGTGCCAGCAGCACCCGAGATGAGCAGTTCTTC. Its protein product is CASSTRDEQFF. J is TRBJ2-1 and V is TRBV6-2 or TRBV6-3; no definite D call. This CDR3 region has 11 residues. V lost 6 bases, J lost 8 bases, and 8 bases lay in between. Germline CDR1 and CDR2: MNHEY and SVGEGT.

This clonotype was detected ten times or more. The chain couples TRBV6-2 or TRBV6-3 to TRBJ1-5; D remains unclear. V shed 2 bases and J shed 3 bases, with 8 bases lying between them. CDR1 and CDR2 (germline): MNHEY, SVGEGT. The CDR3 length is 14 residues. DNA of the CDR3: TGTGCCAGCAGTTACCCTTTTTCCAATCAGCCCCAGCATTTT. Amino acid sequence: CASSYPFSNQPQHF.